The sequence of this T cell receptor beta chain was determined in a study of Graves' ophthalmopathy and Graves' hyperthyroidism. Researchers turned away patients with other autoimmune diseases, uncontrolled infections, pregnancy or lactation. What supplied the PBMCs was over 8.5 ml of fresh peripheral blood. The germline V gene encodes CDR1 MDHEN and CDR2 SYDVKM. The CDR3 covers 14 residues. Trimming removed 7 bases at V and 2 bases at J, with 15 bases between. RNA transcripts yielded amplified TCR beta CDR3 regions. HTBI primers were used in a first-round RT-PCR, which preceded a second-round multiplex PCR. TCRdb processed the multiplex PCR reads anew with MiXCR; each CDR3 protein has one entry. The data show about 25,000 distinct CDR3 sequences, around 50% seen once. There are many counts of this clonotype. As yet, its antigen is unknown. Study-wide results and limits: Ophthalmopathy could be told apart from stable hyperthyroidism by a 13-signature model (approximately 91% sensitivity, around 81% specificity).

This clonotype was sampled from an adult woman with stable Graves' hyperthyroidism. This chain links TRBV28 with TRBJ2-7; the D gene is possibly TRBD2 (6 bases). The sequencing input was peripheral blood. CDR3: CASIWGLGTYEQYF. CDR3 coding DNA: TGTGCCAGCATTTGGGGACTGGGAACCTACGAGCAGTACTTC. The full variable domain, rest sourced from reference TRBV28 and TRBJ2-7, is DVKVTQSSRYLVKRTGEKVFLECVQDMDHENMFWYRQDPGLGLRLIYFSYDVKMKEKGDIPEGYSVSREKKERFSLILESASTNQTSMYLCASIWGLGTYEQYFGPGTRLTVT.